What follows is one T cell receptor beta chain and its context. The target antigen is unknown. This sample is part of a study of T cells in localized non-small cell lung cancer. Study results and limitations: Adjacent lung held a median roughly 54 of the top 100 tumor clones.

This table comes from immunoSEQ multiplex PCR, and its TCRdb copy is limited to in-frame clones, with some not included. The table shows about 60,000 clones, with 85% to 90% occurring only once. This CDR3 has 18 amino acids. Looked up from germline, CDR1 is SGHTA and CDR2 is FQGTGA. V trimming: 1 base; J trimming: 6 bases; junction bases outside the gene matches: 11. Sequencing used peripheral blood, obtained before any cancer treatment. The rearrangement links TRBV7-3 to TRBJ2-1; 11 bases fit TRBD2. The TCR comes from a woman aged 35 to 69 with stage I lung adenocarcinoma. Here the CDR3 reads CASSLMGTSGPRGNEQFF. In nucleotides, the CDR3 is TGTGCCAGCAGCTTAATGGGGACTAGCGGACCCCGGGGCAATGAGCAGTTCTTC.